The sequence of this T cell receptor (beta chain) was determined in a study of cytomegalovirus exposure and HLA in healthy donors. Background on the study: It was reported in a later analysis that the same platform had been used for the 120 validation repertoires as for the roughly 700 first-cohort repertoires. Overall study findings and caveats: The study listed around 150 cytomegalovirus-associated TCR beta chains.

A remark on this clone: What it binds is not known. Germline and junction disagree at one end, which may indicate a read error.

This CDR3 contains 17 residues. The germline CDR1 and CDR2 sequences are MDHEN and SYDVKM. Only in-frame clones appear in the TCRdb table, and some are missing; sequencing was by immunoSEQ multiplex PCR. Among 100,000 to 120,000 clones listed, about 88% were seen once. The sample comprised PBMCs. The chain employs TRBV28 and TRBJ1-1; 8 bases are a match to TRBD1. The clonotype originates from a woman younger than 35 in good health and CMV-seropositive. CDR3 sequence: CASRLYGDRGRGTEAFF. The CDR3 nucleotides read TGTGCCAGCAGGTTATACGGAGACAGGGGCCGCGGCACTGAAGCTTTCTTT.